This T cell receptor beta chain was identified in a study of control samples from healthy donors and cancer patients (dated by TCRdb to between 2020 and 2021). This clone was observed a few times. Its antigen is unknown. No much larger clone exists at a distance of one base, and base qualities are not known. Library preparation employed the immunoSEQ multiplex PCR assay. TCRdb's version of the immuneACCESS table is confined to in-frame rearrangements and falls short of the full clone set. An unresolved V gene accounts for under half of the shortfall where checked; the remainder is of unknown origin. The sample data list 95,000 to 150,000 clones, and about 87% of these were observed just once. The ten largest clonotypes hold 3.4% of the sample. The TCR sequence derives from a man aged 40-50 years in good health. Sample: blood.

The CDR3 region has the sequence CASSQRDSDSYNEQFF. The DNA is as follows: TGTGCCAGCAGCCAAAGGGACAGCGACTCCTACAATGAGCAGTTCTTC. The V gene is TRBV7-2 and the J gene is TRBJ2-1; 7 central bases correspond to TRBD1. From the cysteine through the phenylalanine, the CDR3 covers 16 amino acids. CDR3 DNA only is kept here, 48 bases in frame from base 1. Ends trimmed: V by 5 bases, J by 0 bases; bases unmatched to a gene: 7. Based on the germline V gene, the CDR1 and CDR2 sequences are SGHTA and FQGNSA.